The 2 T cell receptor beta chains below were found in one sample sequenced in a study of blood T cells in healthy people across ages. A J-beta primer mix and a sample-barcoded 5' primer were used in a second PCR of roughly 6 to 12 cycles. Each CDR3 protein is one row after TCRdb ran MiXCR on the 5' RACE reads. The sample comprises approximately 2,000,000 distinct CDR3 sequences, around 42% of which are singletons, and about 21% rests with the top ten. Sequencing used blood. The receptor source for this set is a human donor in good health.

The V gene is TRBV5-1, the J gene TRBJ1-1; possibly TRBD1 for D (5 bases). Per the germline V gene, CDR1 is SGHRS and CDR2 is YFSETQ. There are 18 residues in the CDR3. The V gene lost 4 bases and the J gene lost 1 base, with 23 bases spanning the gap. In nucleotides, the CDR3 is TGCGCCAGCAGCCCTCAGGGAATCCACTCCCCATCGAACACTGAAGCTTTCTTT. Its translation: CASSPQGIHSPSNTEAFF.

V and J are TRBV11-2 and TRBJ2-7; TRBD2 matches 9 bases. The CDR3 runs to 16 residues. Per germline, CDR1 SGHAT and CDR2 FQNNGV. Germline trimming cut 5 bases from V and 3 bases from J; bases unmatched to any gene: 11. CDR3 loop: CASSPHAGGRDYEQYF. DNA of the CDR3: TGTGCCAGCAGCCCTCACGCGGGGGGGAGAGACTACGAGCAGTACTTC.